This T cell receptor beta chain was retrieved from a study of CD8 T cells in Susac syndrome. Random hexamers served to reverse transcribe roughly 0.45 to 1 ug RNA. TCRdb re-called the immunoSEQ multiplex PCR reads with MiXCR, one entry per CDR3 protein. The sample has roughly 200,000 distinct CDR3 sequences; less than 95% are singletons. This clonotype was counted a few times. Germline V gene lookup returns CDR1 GTSNPN and CDR2 SVGIG (reference sequence). This CDR3 region has 11 residues. V was trimmed by 1 base and J by 1 base, leaving 1 base between them. The TEMRA cells underwent FACS enrichment, while the CD8+ and CD4+ T cells underwent negative isolation.

The source is a human donor in good health. The sequenced sample consisted of CD4+ T cells from PBMCs. V usage is TRBV30 and J usage is TRBJ2-5; D not resolved. The CDR3 loop reads CAWSAQETQYF. The DNA for the CDR3 is TGTGCCTGGAGTGCCCAAGAGACCCAGTACTTC.